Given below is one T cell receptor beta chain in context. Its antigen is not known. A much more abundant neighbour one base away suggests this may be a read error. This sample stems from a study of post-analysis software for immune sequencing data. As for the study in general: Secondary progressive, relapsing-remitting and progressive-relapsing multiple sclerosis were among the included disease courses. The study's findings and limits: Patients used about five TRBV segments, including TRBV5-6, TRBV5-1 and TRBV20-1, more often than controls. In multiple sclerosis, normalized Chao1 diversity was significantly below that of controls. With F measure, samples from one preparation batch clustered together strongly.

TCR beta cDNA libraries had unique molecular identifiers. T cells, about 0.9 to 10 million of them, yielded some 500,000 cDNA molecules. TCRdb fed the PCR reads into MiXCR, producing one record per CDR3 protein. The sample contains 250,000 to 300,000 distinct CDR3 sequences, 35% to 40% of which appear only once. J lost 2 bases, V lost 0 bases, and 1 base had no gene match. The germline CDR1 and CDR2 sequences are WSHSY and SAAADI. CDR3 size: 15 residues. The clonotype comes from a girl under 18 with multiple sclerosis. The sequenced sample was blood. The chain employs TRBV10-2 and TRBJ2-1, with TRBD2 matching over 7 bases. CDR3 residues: CASSESGLTYNEQFF. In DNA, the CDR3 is TGCGCCAGCAGTGAGTCGGGACTAACCTACAATGAGCAGTTCTTC.